What follows are 18 T cell receptor beta chains derived from one specimen sequenced in a study of blood T cell repertoires in COVID-19. Method: immunoSEQ multiplex PCR; TCRdb's copy keeps in-frame clones and lacks some. This table holds some 69,000 clones, roughly 80% found once. The source material was peripheral blood. These receptors originate from a woman in her sixties or seventies with acute or convalescent COVID-19.

The chain links TRBV30 to TRBJ1-4, with 7 bases that match TRBD1. The CDR3 spans 13 residues. Looked up from germline, CDR1 is GTSNPN and CDR2 is SVGIG (reference sequence). Trimming cost V 5 bases and J 5 bases; bases outside gene matches: 5. CDR3 region: CAWQRDRNEKLFF. CDR3 bases: TGTGCCTGGCAGAGGGACAGAAATGAAAAACTGTTTTTT.

This rearrangement joins TRBV7-3 to TRBJ2-1; 8 positions match TRBD2. CDR1 and CDR2 from the germline V gene are SGHTA and FQGTGA. This CDR3 spans 15 amino acids. Trimming cost V 5 bases and J 1 base; bases outside gene matches: 4. The CDR3 spells CASSPLAGSYNEQFF. As DNA, the CDR3 is TGTGCCAGCAGCCCGTTAGCGGGGTCCTACAATGAGCAGTTCTTC.

The CDR3 DNA is TGTGCCAGCAGCTTAGGATCTCTAGCGGGAGCCGAGACCCAGTACTTC. It encodes CASSLGSLAGAETQYF. The rearrangement uses TRBV7-6 and TRBJ2-5; 10 bases align to TRBD2. This CDR3 spans 16 amino acids. The junction had 7 bases not matched to a gene; V was cut back by 1 base and J by 5 bases. Per the germline V gene, CDR1 is SGHVS and CDR2 is FNYEAQ.

The CDR3 reads CASSVDWRQGYTF. CDR3 nucleotide sequence: TGTGCCAGCAGCGTAGACTGGAGACAGGGCTACACCTTC. This sequence joins TRBV9 and TRBJ1-2, with D maybe TRBD1 (5 bases). The CDR3 sequence is 13 residues long. V was clipped by 0 bases and J by 8 bases, with 11 bases between them. Per the germline V gene, CDR1 is SGDLS and CDR2 is YYNGEE.

This sequence joins TRBV6-5 and TRBJ1-5, with TRBD1 identical over 7 bases. Unmatched junction bases numbered 7, after V lost 5 bases and J lost 3 bases. This CDR3 is built from 15 residues. Germline CDR1 reads MNHEY; CDR2 reads SVGAGI. CDR3 sequence: CASSRDGTANQPQHF. The CDR3 DNA reads TGTGCCAGCAGTCGAGACGGGACAGCCAATCAGCCCCAGCATTTT.

The chain combines TRBV10-2 with TRBJ2-4, with 9 bases aligning to TRBD2. J was trimmed by 4 bases and V by 7 bases; bases with no gene match: 5. This CDR3 has 14 amino acids. In germline, CDR1 is WSHSY, CDR2 SAAADI. The CDR3 sequence: CASTTSGRKNIQYF. In DNA, the CDR3 is TGCGCCAGCACCACCAGCGGGAGGAAAAACATTCAGTACTTC.

V and J are TRBV6-2 or TRBV6-3 and TRBJ1-5; a possible D gene is TRBD1 (5 bases). Trimming took off 4 bases at V and 2 bases at J, with 12 bases between the two ends. The germline CDR1 and CDR2 sequences are MNHEY and SVGEGT. There are 15 residues in the CDR3. The CDR3 sequence is CASSSQVGGNQPQHF. CDR3 DNA sequence: TGTGCCAGCAGTTCACAGGTTGGGGGCAATCAGCCCCAGCATTTT.

The chain uses TRBV6-5 and TRBJ2-2, with 8 bases identical to TRBD2. Trimming at V came to 8 bases and at J to 4 bases, leaving 6 bases not matched to a gene. The germline V gene has CDR1 MNHEY and CDR2 SVGAGI. CDR3 length: 14 amino acids. The CDR3 loop reads CASESGGRTGELFF. The DNA of the CDR3 is TGTGCCAGCGAAAGCGGGGGCCGCACCGGGGAGCTGTTTTTT.

This clone has only one observation. The chain uses TRBV25-1 and TRBJ1-6; D perhaps matches TRBD1 (6 bases). This CDR3 contains 14 residues. V was clipped by 4 bases and J by 7 bases, with 11 bases between them. Germline V lookup: CDR1 MGHDK, CDR2 SYGVNS. CDR3 bases: TGTGCCAGCAGTGCCCACAGGGAGAATTCACCCCTCCACTTT. Translated: CASSAHRENSPLHF.

This chain links TRBV6-1 with TRBJ2-7; TRBD2 matches 7 bases. The germline V gene encodes CDR1 MNHNS and CDR2 SASEGT. J was trimmed by 4 bases and V by 0 bases; bases with no gene match: 9. The CDR3 spans 16 residues. CDR3 bases: TGTGCCAGCAGTGAAGCGGGGAGCGGGATGTCTTACGAGCAGTACTTC. Amino acid sequence: CASSEAGSGMSYEQYF.

The chain couples TRBV18 to TRBJ2-7; D unclear. Looked up from germline, CDR1 is KGHSH and CDR2 is LQKENI. Between the trimmed V and J ends, which lost 3 bases and 4 bases, there was a span of 16 bases. This CDR3 contains 15 residues. The CDR3, as DNA: TGTGCCAGCTCACCCCTAGGTGGTGAGAGGTACGAGCAGTACTTC. Translating it yields CASSPLGGERYEQYF.

V gene TRBV6-1 combines with J gene TRBJ2-7; D is ambiguous. There are 12 residues in the CDR3. Germline V gene data show CDR1 as MNHNS and CDR2 as SASEGT. Trimming removed 2 bases at V and 5 bases at J, with 7 bases between. The CDR3 reads CASSESVHEQYF. The DNA of the CDR3 is TGTGCCAGCAGTGAATCCGTCCACGAGCAGTACTTC.

The sample holds a few counts of this clone. This sequence joins TRBV7-6 and TRBJ2-7; 9 bases agree with TRBD1. This CDR3 is 16 amino acids long. CDR1 and CDR2 from the germline V gene are SGHVS and FNYEAQ. With 1 base clipped from V and 3 bases from J, the junction kept 7 bases outside the gene matches. The CDR3 DNA reads as TGTGCCAGCAGCTTAGGGACCGGGACAGGGATCTACGAGCAGTACTTC. Protein sequence: CASSLGTGTGIYEQYF.

The chain combines TRBV27 with TRBJ1-1; perhaps TRBD1 as D (5 bases). The length of the CDR3 is 13 residues. Deletions cut 5 bases from V and 5 bases from J, with 12 bases between. CDR1 and CDR2 (germline): MNHEY, SMNVEV (reference sequence). As DNA, the CDR3 is TGTGCCAGCAGTCGCCTTCGGGGGACTGAAGCTTTCTTT. Translation gives CASSRLRGTEAFF.

The chain uses TRBV5-1 and TRBJ2-7; TRBD1 might be the D (5 bases). The CDR3 is 12 amino acids. V dropped 2 bases and J dropped 6 bases, with 9 bases sitting between them. The germline CDR1 and CDR2 sequences are SGHRS and YFSETQ. The CDR3: CASSFRGSEQYF. The CDR3 DNA sequence: TGCGCCAGCAGCTTTAGGGGTTCCGAGCAGTACTTC.

Here the CDR3 DNA reads TGTGCCAGCAGCCAAGATAGTGGCTACACCTTC. Its translation is CASSQDSGYTF. The rearrangement joins TRBV3-1 (or the pseudogene TRBV3-2) to TRBJ1-2, with D unresolved. The V gene lost 0 bases and the J gene lost 7 bases, with 3 bases spanning the gap. The CDR3 has 11 residues. CDR1 is LGHDT, CDR2 YNNKEL, per germline (reference sequence).

The DNA of the CDR3 is TGTGCCAGCAGCGTGACAGCTAACACTGAAGCTTTCTTT. Protein sequence: CASSVTANTEAFF. V and J are TRBV9 and TRBJ1-1; D is possibly TRBD1 (5 bases). Trimming cost V 2 bases and J 2 bases, with 7 bases left between them. Looked up from germline, CDR1 is SGDLS and CDR2 is YYNGEE. The CDR3 spans 13 residues.

The CDR3 DNA reads as TGTGCCAGCAGACTATCCGGGACAGGGGCTCACGAGCAGTACTTC. Its translation: CASRLSGTGAHEQYF. This chain joins TRBV6-5 and TRBJ2-7; TRBD1 aligns across 10 bases. The CDR3 covers 15 residues. The germline V gene has CDR1 MNHEY and CDR2 SVGAGI. With V trimmed by 6 bases and J by 5 bases, 10 bases remained unmatched.